The entry below gives a single T cell receptor beta chain sequence along with its context. Clones were read by immunoSEQ multiplex PCR, and TCRdb kept only the in-frame ones, dropping some. Of tens of thousands of clones listed, 92% are singletons. This specimen comes from a study of T cell changes during pregnancy in multiple sclerosis. Germline V gene data show CDR1 as MNHEY and CDR2 as SVGAGI. Between the trimmed V and J ends, which lost 6 bases and 1 base, there was a span of 10 bases. The CDR3 contains 14 residues. This TCR was recovered from a female donor with multiple sclerosis, enrolled in a pregnancy study. The chain employs TRBV6-5 and TRBJ1-3; D gene ambiguous. This sample comprised CD4+ T cells from peripheral blood mononuclear cells, obtained after pregnancy. CDR3 protein: CASRSSLSGNTIYF. In DNA, the CDR3 is TGTGCCAGCAGGTCCTCGTTGTCTGGAAACACCATATATTTT.